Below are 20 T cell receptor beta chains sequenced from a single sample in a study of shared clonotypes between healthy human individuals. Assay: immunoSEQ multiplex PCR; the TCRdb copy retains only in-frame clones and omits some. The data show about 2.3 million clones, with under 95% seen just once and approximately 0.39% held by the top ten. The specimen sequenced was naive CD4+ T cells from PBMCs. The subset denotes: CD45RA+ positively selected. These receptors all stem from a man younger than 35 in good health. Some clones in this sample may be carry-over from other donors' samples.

The CDR3 is CASGQFPGQGANEQFF. The CDR3 DNA reads as TGCGCCAGCGGCCAATTCCCGGGACAGGGGGCCAATGAGCAGTTCTTC. The chain joins TRBV23-1 to TRBJ2-1, with TRBD1 matching over 12 bases. TRBV23-1 is flagged as an ORF with uncertain function. The V gene end was trimmed by 8 bases and the J gene end by 6 bases; junction bases not matched to a gene: 11. The CDR3 length is 16 residues.

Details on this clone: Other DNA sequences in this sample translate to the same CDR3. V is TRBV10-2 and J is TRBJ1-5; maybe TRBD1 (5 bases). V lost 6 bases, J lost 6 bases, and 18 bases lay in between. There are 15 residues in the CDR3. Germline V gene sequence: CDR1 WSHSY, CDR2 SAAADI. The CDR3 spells CASRPTGDRGQPQHF. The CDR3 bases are TGCGCCAGCAGACCGACGGGGGATAGGGGTCAGCCCCAGCATTTT.

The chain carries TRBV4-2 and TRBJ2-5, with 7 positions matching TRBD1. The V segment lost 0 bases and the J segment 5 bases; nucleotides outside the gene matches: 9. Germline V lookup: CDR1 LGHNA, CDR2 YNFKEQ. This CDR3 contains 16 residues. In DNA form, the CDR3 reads TGTGCCAGCAGCCAAGAGGGAACAGGGGTCCGTGAGACCCAGTACTTC. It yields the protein CASSQEGTGVRETQYF.

CDR3 sequence (DNA): TGTGCCAGCAGCCTAGCGGGAGCCTATTTATCCTACGAGCAGTACTTC. It is translated as CASSLAGAYLSYEQYF. The chain is built from TRBV28 and TRBJ2-7; 10 bases agree with TRBD2. The CDR3 contains 16 residues. V shed 6 bases and J 1 base; nucleotides not matched to a gene: 9. CDR1 MDHEN and CDR2 SYDVKM come from the germline V gene.

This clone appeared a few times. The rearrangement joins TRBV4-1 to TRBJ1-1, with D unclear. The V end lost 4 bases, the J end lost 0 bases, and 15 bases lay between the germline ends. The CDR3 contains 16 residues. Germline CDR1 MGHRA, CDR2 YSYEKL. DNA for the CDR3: TGCGCCAGCAGCCTCCGACCTGACCTCATGAACACTGAAGCTTTCTTT. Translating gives CASSLRPDLMNTEAFF.

CDR3 sequence: CASSYSQGAQHF. The CDR3 bases are TGTGCCAGCAGTTACTCGCAGGGAGCCCAGCATTTT. This chain links TRBV6-5 with TRBJ1-5; D perhaps matches TRBD1 (5 bases). Trimming left V 0 bases short and J 11 bases short, with 8 bases between. Germline CDR1 reads MNHEY; CDR2 reads SVGAGI. This CDR3 has 12 amino acids.

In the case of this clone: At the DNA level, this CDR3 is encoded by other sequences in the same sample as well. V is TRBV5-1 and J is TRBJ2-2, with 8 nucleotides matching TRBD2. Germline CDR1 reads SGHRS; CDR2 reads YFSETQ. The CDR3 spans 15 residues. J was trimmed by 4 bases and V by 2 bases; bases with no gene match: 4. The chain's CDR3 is CASSFLAGGTGELFF. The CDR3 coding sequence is TGCGCCAGCAGCTTTTTGGCGGGGGGCACCGGGGAGCTGTTTTTT.

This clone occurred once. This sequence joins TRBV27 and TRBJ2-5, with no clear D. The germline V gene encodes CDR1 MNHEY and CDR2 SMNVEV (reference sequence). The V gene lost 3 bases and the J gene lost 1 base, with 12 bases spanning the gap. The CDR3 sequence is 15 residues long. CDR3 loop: CASSFVGGSQETQYF. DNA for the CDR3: TGTGCCAGCAGTTTTGTCGGCGGAAGCCAAGAGACCCAGTACTTC.

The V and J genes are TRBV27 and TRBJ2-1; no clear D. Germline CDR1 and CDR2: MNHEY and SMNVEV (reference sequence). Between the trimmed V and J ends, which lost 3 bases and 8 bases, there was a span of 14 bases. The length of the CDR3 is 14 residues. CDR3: CASSFRTKGDEQFF. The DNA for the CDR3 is TGTGCCAGCAGTTTCAGAACCAAAGGCGATGAGCAGTTCTTC.

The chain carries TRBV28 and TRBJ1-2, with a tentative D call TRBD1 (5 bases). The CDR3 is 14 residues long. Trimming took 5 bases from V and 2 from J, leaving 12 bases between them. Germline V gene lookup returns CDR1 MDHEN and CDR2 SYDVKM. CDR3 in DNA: TGTGCCAGCAGTGGTCATGGGGCCAACTATGGCTACACCTTC. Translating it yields CASSGHGANYGYTF.

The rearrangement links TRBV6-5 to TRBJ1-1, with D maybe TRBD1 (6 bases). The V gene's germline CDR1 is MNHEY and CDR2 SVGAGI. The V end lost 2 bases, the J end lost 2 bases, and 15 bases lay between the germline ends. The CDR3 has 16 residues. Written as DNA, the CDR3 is TGTGCCAGCAGTTACCGCTCCGGGACATATAACACTGAAGCTTTCTTT. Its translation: CASSYRSGTYNTEAFF.

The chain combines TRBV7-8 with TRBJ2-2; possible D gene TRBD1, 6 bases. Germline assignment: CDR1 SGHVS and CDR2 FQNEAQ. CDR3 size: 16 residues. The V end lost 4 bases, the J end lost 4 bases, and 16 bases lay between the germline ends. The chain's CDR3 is CASSSQKTGRTGELFF. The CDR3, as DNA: TGTGCCAGCAGCTCACAAAAGACAGGCCGCACCGGGGAGCTGTTTTTT.

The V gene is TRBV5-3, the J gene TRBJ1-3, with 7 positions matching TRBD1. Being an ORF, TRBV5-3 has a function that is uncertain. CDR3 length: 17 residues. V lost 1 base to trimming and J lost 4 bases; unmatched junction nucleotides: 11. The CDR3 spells CARSLTREGARGNTIYF. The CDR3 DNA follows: TGTGCCAGAAGCTTGACCAGGGAGGGGGCGCGGGGAAACACCATATATTTT.

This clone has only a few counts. In DNA, the CDR3 is TGTGCCAGCAGCCAATGGGGGGACGAGCAGTTCTTC. Translated, it gives CASSQWGDEQFF. V is TRBV14 and J is TRBJ2-1; tentative D call: TRBD2 (6 bases). The CDR3 length is 12 residues. The V end was cut by 2 bases, the J end by 10 bases, with 9 bases between. Per germline, CDR1 SGHDN and CDR2 FVKESK. The whole variable domain, filled in from reference TRBV14 and TRBJ2-1, reads EAGVTQFPSHSVIEKGQTVTLRCDPISGHDNLYWYRRVMGKEIKFLLHFVKESKQDESGMPNNRFLAERTGGTYSTLKVQPAELEDSGVYFCASSQWGDEQFFGPGTRLTVL.

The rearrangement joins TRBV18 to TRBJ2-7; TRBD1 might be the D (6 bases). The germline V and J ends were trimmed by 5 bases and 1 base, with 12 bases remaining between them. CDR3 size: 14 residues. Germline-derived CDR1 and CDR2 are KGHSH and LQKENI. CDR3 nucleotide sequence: TGTGCCAGCTCAATCGGGACACAATCCTACGAGCAGTACTTC. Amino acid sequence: CASSIGTQSYEQYF.

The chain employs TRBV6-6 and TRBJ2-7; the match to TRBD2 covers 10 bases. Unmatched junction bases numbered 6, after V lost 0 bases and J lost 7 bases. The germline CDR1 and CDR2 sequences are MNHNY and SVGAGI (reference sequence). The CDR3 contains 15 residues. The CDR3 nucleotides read TGTGCCAGCAGTTACTCGGCTAGCGGGAGATATGAGCAGTACTTC. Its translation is CASSYSASGRYEQYF.

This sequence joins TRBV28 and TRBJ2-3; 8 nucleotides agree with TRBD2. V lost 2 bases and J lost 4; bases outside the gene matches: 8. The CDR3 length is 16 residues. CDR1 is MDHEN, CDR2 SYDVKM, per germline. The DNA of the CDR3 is TGTGCCAGCAGTTTACCCGGGACTAGTTTTGCAGATACGCAGTATTTT. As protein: CASSLPGTSFADTQYF.

This chain's CDR3 is CASSPGLNYGYTF. Written as DNA, the CDR3 is TGTGCCAGCAGTCCGGGACTCAACTATGGCTACACCTTC. The chain links TRBV2 to TRBJ1-2; the D gene is possibly TRBD1 (5 bases). Trimming shortened V by 5 bases and J by 2 bases, and 9 bases separated the two germline ends. Per the germline V gene, CDR1 is SNHLY and CDR2 is FYNNEI. The CDR3 covers 13 residues.

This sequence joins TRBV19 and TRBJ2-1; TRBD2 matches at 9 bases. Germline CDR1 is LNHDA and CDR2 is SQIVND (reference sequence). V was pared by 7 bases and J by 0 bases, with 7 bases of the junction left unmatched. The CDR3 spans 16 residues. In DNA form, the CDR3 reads TGTGCCAGTAAAGCTAGCGGGACCCGCTCCTACAATGAGCAGTTCTTC. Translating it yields CASKASGTRSYNEQFF.

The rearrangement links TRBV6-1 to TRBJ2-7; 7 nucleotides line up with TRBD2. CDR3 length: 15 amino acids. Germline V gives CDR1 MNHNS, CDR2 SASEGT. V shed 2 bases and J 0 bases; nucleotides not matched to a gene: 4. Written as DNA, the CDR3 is TGTGCCAGCAGTGAAACACCTAGCGGCTCCTACGAGCAGTACTTC. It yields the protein CASSETPSGSYEQYF.